Listed here are 23 T cell receptor beta chains from one sample, sequenced in a study of blood T cell repertoires in COVID-19. Sequenced by immunoSEQ multiplex PCR; TCRdb stores in-frame clones only, minus some. Of 470,000 or so clones listed, approximately 85% are singletons. Sequencing was done on a sample of peripheral blood. The receptors shown here come from a human donor in a cohort sampled during active COVID-19.

The chain carries TRBV5-1 and TRBJ2-1; 9 bases map to TRBD2. The CDR3 runs 16 residues. After removal of 4 bases from V and 6 bases from J, the junction contained 11 bases not matched to a gene. The V gene's germline CDR1 is SGHRS and CDR2 YFSETQ. The DNA for the CDR3 is TGCGCCAGCAGCCCCCGGGGCGGGAGGGGAGGCAATGAGCAGTTCTTC. This gives the protein CASSPRGGRGGNEQFF.

The chain is built from TRBV11-2 and TRBJ2-3, with 12 bases aligning to TRBD2. The CDR3 sequence is 17 residues long. Germline values: CDR1 SGHAT, CDR2 FQNNGV. With V trimmed by 4 bases and J by 0 bases, 5 bases remained unmatched. In DNA, the CDR3 is TGTGCCAGCAGCTCACGACTAGCGGGGGTTAGCACAGATACGCAGTATTTT. It yields the protein CASSSRLAGVSTDTQYF. Full variable domain (missing parts from reference TRBV11-2 and TRBJ2-3): EAGVAQSPRYKIIEKRQSVAFWCNPISGHATLYWYQQILGQGPKLLIQFQNNGVVDDSQLPKDRFSAERLKGVDSTLKIQPAKLEDSAVYLCASSSRLAGVSTDTQYFGPGTRLTVL.

The chain recombines TRBV5-6 with TRBJ2-7, with 10 bases fitting TRBD1. The V gene's germline CDR1 is SGHDT and CDR2 YYEEEE. The CDR3 runs 15 residues. V was clipped by 5 bases and J by 3 bases; unmatched bases: 8. CDR3 residues: CASSPLGQGLYEQYF. CDR3 nucleotide sequence: TGTGCCAGCAGTCCACTGGGACAGGGGCTCTACGAGCAGTACTTC.

The chain combines TRBV6-5 with TRBJ2-7; the D gene is possibly TRBD2 (6 bases). The CDR3 runs to 16 residues. Germline CDR1 is MNHEY and CDR2 is SVGAGI. Trimming left V 0 bases short and J 3 bases short, with 15 bases between. CDR3 region: CASSYSRNSGDYEQYF. CDR3 nucleotide sequence: TGTGCCAGCAGTTACTCGAGAAATAGCGGCGACTACGAGCAGTACTTC.

This chain joins TRBV6-4 and TRBJ2-5, with 9 bases that match TRBD2. This CDR3 is built from 12 residues. V lost 5 bases to trimming and J lost 8 bases; unmatched junction nucleotides: 3. Germline V gives CDR1 MRHNA, CDR2 SNTAGT. In DNA, the CDR3 is TGTGCCAGCAGTTTAGCGGGAGTAACCCAGTACTTC. Translated: CASSLAGVTQYF.

The chain recombines TRBV29-1 with TRBJ2-7; TRBD1 aligns across 7 bases. The CDR3 sequence is 12 residues long. V was clipped by 6 bases and J by 1 base; unmatched bases: 3. Germline CDR1 reads SQVTM; CDR2 reads ANQGSEA. CDR3: CSVTGASYEQYF. The CDR3 DNA reads as TGCAGCGTCACAGGGGCTTCCTACGAGCAGTACTTC.

J is TRBJ2-7 and V is TRBV11-2; maybe TRBD1 (5 bases). The CDR3 runs to 13 residues. The V gene's germline CDR1 is SGHAT and CDR2 FQNNGV. V was trimmed by 3 bases and J by 2 bases, leaving 8 bases between them. CDR3 protein: CASSFGHPYEQYF. DNA of the CDR3: TGTGCCAGCAGCTTTGGACACCCCTACGAGCAGTACTTC. Based on the CDR3 plus reference TRBV11-2 and TRBJ2-7, the full variable domain is EAGVAQSPRYKIIEKRQSVAFWCNPISGHATLYWYQQILGQGPKLLIQFQNNGVVDDSQLPKDRFSAERLKGVDSTLKIQPAKLEDSAVYLCASSFGHPYEQYFGPGTRLTVT.

J is TRBJ1-1 and V is TRBV5-6; 8 bases fit TRBD1. CDR1 is SGHDT and CDR2 is YYEEEE in the germline V gene. V was clipped by 3 bases and J by 2 bases; unmatched bases: 9. The CDR3 spans 16 residues. CDR3 amino acids: CASSYLTGQGNTEAFF. Written as DNA, the CDR3 is TGTGCCAGCAGCTACTTGACAGGACAGGGTAACACTGAAGCTTTCTTT.

The rearrangement uses TRBV24-1 and TRBJ2-1, with D possibly matching TRBD2 (7 bases). V lost 5 bases to trimming and J lost 10 bases, with 14 bases between them. This CDR3 comprises 13 residues. CDR1 KGHDR and CDR2 SFDVKD come from the germline V gene. This CDR3 reads CATSGARGGEQFF. The CDR3 bases are TGTGCCACCAGTGGAGCTAGGGGGGGGGAGCAGTTCTTC.

The rearrangement links TRBV19 to TRBJ1-2; 7 bases are a match to TRBD1. CDR1 and CDR2 (germline): LNHDA, SQIVND (reference sequence). V lost 9 bases and J lost 4; bases outside the gene matches: 8. The CDR3 has 13 residues. The CDR3 DNA reads TGTGCCAGCACGGGACAGCTATTCTATGGCTACACCTTC. Translating it yields CASTGQLFYGYTF.

The count of this clone is one. This rearrangement joins TRBV7-2 to TRBJ2-3; D is uncertain. Between the trimmed V and J ends, which lost 5 bases and 11 bases, there was a span of 20 bases. This CDR3 region has 14 residues. Germline CDR1 SGHTA, CDR2 FQGNSA. The DNA for the CDR3 is TGTGCCAGCAGCCCCCGCAGTAGAGCGTCGATGCAGTATTTT. It encodes CASSPRSRASMQYF.

J is TRBJ2-5 and V is TRBV10-1; TRBD1 aligns across 8 bases. The CDR3 is made up of 13 amino acids. Germline CDR1 is WNHNN and CDR2 is SYGVQD (reference sequence). The V and J ends lost 6 bases and 8 bases, in that order; junction bases with no gene match: 8. CDR3 residues: CASSSGQGATQYF. The CDR3 nucleotides read TGCGCCAGCAGCTCCGGACAGGGAGCTACCCAGTACTTC.

This clone was counted only a few times. The chain combines TRBV5-6 with TRBJ1-5; D is ambiguous. V was pared by 1 base and J by 7 bases, with 12 bases between. The CDR3 is 14 amino acids. CDR1 is SGHDT, CDR2 YYEEEE, per germline. The CDR3 is CASSLRRSRQPQHF. Here the CDR3 DNA reads TGTGCCAGCAGCTTGCGGAGGTCAAGGCAGCCCCAGCATTTT.

The chain is built from TRBV30 and TRBJ1-2, with 9 bases fitting TRBD1. CDR1 GTSNPN and CDR2 SVGIG come from the germline V gene (reference sequence). There are 14 residues in the CDR3. V shed 3 bases, J shed 8 bases, and the junction held 10 bases outside the gene matches. This chain's CDR3 is CAWSGFGTGNGYTF. The CDR3 DNA follows: TGTGCCTGGAGCGGCTTCGGGACAGGGAACGGCTACACCTTC.

The chain uses TRBV25-1 and TRBJ2-7, with TRBD1 identical over 9 bases. CDR1 and CDR2 from the germline V gene are MGHDK and SYGVNS. This CDR3 is built from 15 residues. V lost 6 bases, J lost 3 bases, and 9 bases stayed unmatched. CDR3 amino acids: CASRNHRDRDYEQYF. The CDR3, as DNA: TGTGCCAGCAGGAACCATCGGGACAGGGACTACGAGCAGTACTTC.

The J gene is TRBJ2-2, the V gene TRBV5-4; weak D call: TRBD2 (6 bases). Germline CDR1 and CDR2: SGHNT and YYREEE (reference sequence). This CDR3 comprises 15 residues. V dropped 3 bases and J dropped 2 bases, with 11 bases sitting between them. The CDR3 spells CASSSGVYNTGELFF. For the CDR3, the DNA is TGTGCCAGCAGCTCGGGAGTATATAACACCGGGGAGCTGTTTTTT.

The gene calls are TRBV10-2 and TRBJ1-5, with no clear D. The ends were cut back, 3 bases at V and 10 bases at J, with 22 bases in the middle. This CDR3 region has 16 residues. The V gene's germline CDR1 is WSHSY and CDR2 SAAADI. As DNA, the CDR3 is TGCGCCAGCAGTGATCCTTCGGGATCCCCCCGGGGACCCCAGCATTTT. Translating it yields CASSDPSGSPRGPQHF.

V gene TRBV9 combines with J gene TRBJ2-3; 8 positions agree with TRBD2. CDR3 length: 15 amino acids. Germline CDR1 reads SGDLS; CDR2 reads YYNGEE. V dropped 2 bases and J dropped 4; count of bases not matched to a gene: 6. CDR3 loop: CASSVSGKGADTQYF. The CDR3 nucleotides are TGTGCCAGCAGCGTTAGCGGGAAGGGAGCAGATACGCAGTATTTT.

This clone was counted a single time. This sequence joins TRBV12-3 or TRBV12-4 and TRBJ1-2; D is unresolved. V was shortened by 5 bases and J by 4 bases, with 11 bases between the two germline ends. The CDR3 totals 13 residues. The CDR3 protein is CASSPGLPYGYTF. In DNA form, the CDR3 reads TGTGCCAGCAGTCCAGGACTCCCCTATGGCTACACCTTC.

V is TRBV6-5 and J is TRBJ1-6; D is unresolved. The CDR3 loop spans 15 amino acids. Germline CDR1 MNHEY, CDR2 SVGAGI. V lost 7 bases, J lost 4 bases, and 14 bases lay in between. CDR3 loop: CASIPKAGYNSPLHF. The CDR3 DNA reads as TGTGCCAGCATTCCAAAGGCCGGGTATAATTCACCCCTCCACTTT.

The chain has TRBV6-1 and TRBJ2-3; no definite D call. Germline loops: CDR1 MNHNS, CDR2 SASEGT. With 2 bases removed from V and 3 bases from J, the gap between germline ends came to 18 bases. The CDR3 loop spans 17 amino acids. The CDR3 nucleotides read TGTGCCAGCAGTGAATCCCGGTATAGTGTGAGGACAGATACGCAGTATTTT. Translation: CASSESRYSVRTDTQYF.

The CDR3 region is CATSRKISGTPNQPQHF. The CDR3 region has the DNA TGTGCCACCAGCAGAAAAATCTCCGGGACACCGAATCAGCCCCAGCATTTT. The chain joins TRBV15 to TRBJ1-5, with D possibly matching TRBD1 (6 bases). Germline CDR1 LNHNV, CDR2 YYDKDF (reference sequence). Trimming removed 2 bases at V and 4 bases at J, with 18 bases between. The CDR3 covers 17 residues.

J is TRBJ2-1 and V is TRBV3-1 (or the pseudogene TRBV3-2); the D is unclear. Per germline, CDR1 LGHDT and CDR2 YNNKEL (reference sequence). V gave up 5 bases and J gave up 7 bases, with 9 bases separating them. This CDR3 is built from 12 residues. CDR3 amino acids: CASSVMENEQFF. Here the CDR3 DNA reads TGTGCCAGCAGCGTGATGGAGAATGAGCAGTTCTTC.